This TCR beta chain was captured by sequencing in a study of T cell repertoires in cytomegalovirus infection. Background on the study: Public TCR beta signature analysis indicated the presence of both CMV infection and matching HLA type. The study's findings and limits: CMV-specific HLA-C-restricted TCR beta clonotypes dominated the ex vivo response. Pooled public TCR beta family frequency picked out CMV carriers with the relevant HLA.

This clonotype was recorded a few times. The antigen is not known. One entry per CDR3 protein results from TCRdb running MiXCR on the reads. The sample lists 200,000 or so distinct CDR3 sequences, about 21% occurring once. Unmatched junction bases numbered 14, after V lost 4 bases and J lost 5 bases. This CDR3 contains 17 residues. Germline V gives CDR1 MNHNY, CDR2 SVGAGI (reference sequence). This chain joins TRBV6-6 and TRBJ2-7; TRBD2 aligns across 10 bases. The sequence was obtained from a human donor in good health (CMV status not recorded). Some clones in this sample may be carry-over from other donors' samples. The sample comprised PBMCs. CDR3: CASSSTSMSGRADEQYF. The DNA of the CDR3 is TGTGCCAGCAGTTCCACCTCCATGAGCGGGAGGGCCGACGAGCAGTACTTC.